This T cell receptor (beta chain) was obtained from a study of OX40 agonist ivuxolimab in advanced cancers. Turning to the study itself: Each patient was given ivuxolimab into a vein every 2 weeks, at 0.01 to 10 mg/kg. Hepatocellular carcinoma, melanoma, renal cell or head and neck cancer occurred in dose-escalation patients.

Sequencing used immunoSEQ multiplex PCR; TCRdb keeps in-frame clones, though not all of them. The sample lists 15,000 to 20,000 clones; about 80% were seen once. Points from the study as a whole: Low normalized clonal expansion also occurred in some nonresponding patients.

As concerns this clone: Antigen unknown.

This specimen was CD4+ or CD8+ T cells sorted from blood, taken in a trial of the OX40 agonist ivuxolimab. This sequence was found in an adult with an advanced solid tumor such as melanoma, head and neck, liver or kidney cancer.

The CDR3 DNA sequence: TGTGCCAGCAGCCTTATTCTTGGCGGGGCTCTATACAATGAGCAGTTCTTC. Its translation: CASSLILGGALYNEQFF. J is TRBJ2-1 and V is TRBV27, with a weak D call TRBD2 (6 bases). V shed 6 bases and J shed 4 bases, with 22 bases lying between them. This CDR3 has 17 amino acids. Per the germline V gene, CDR1 is MNHEY and CDR2 is SMNVEV (reference sequence).